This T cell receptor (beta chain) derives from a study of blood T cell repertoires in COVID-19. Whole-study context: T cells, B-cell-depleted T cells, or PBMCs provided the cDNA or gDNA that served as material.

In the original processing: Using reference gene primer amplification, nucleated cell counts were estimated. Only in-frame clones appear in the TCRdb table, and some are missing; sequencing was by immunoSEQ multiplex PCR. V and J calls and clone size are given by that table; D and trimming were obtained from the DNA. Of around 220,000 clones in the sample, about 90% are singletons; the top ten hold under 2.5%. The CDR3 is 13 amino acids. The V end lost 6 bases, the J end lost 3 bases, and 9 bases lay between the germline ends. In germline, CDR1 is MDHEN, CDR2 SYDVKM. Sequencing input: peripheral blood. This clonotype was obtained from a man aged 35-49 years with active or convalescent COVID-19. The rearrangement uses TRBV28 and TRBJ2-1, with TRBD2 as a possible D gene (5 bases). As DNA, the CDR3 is TGTGCCAGCAGAGGTGGGAGCTACAATGAGCAGTTCTTC. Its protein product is CASRGGSYNEQFF.